The clone carrying this T cell receptor beta chain was observed at least ten times. The data derive from a study of human T cells and chemical hapten exposure. V was clipped by 5 bases and J by 11 bases, with 15 bases between them. This CDR3 comprises 12 residues. The germline V gene has CDR1 SEHNR and CDR2 FQNEAQ (reference sequence). TCRdb independently ran MiXCR on the RACE reads; one entry per CDR3 protein. The sample records approximately 320,000 distinct CDR3 sequences, 5% to 6.5% being singletons. Time point described: pre-sensitization, week 0. Treatment: therapeutic diphenylcyclopropenone sensitization with weekly scalp DPC.

This chain connects TRBV7-9 to TRBJ1-1; no firm D call. The sequencing used whole blood, collected in connection with sensitization to the hapten diphenylcyclopropenone (DPC). This clonotype was obtained from a woman aged 18-29 years with alopecia areata. Some clones in this sample may be carry-over from other donors' samples. The CDR3 reads CASSRPEGRAFF. Here the CDR3 DNA reads TGTGCCAGCAGCCGTCCGGAGGGTCGGGCTTTCTTT.